Each of the 25 T cell receptor beta chains below was sequenced from the same sample in a study of vaccination effects on CD4 cells after COVID-19. Which antigens these TCRs recognize remains unknown. Only in-frame clones appear in the TCRdb table, and some are missing; sequencing was by immunoSEQ multiplex PCR. The sample carries 30,000 or so clones, just over 70% recorded once. Ahead of sequencing, the ViraFEST assay grew antigen-specific CD4+ T cells using viral peptide pools. After less than 11 days in culture, the CD4+ T cells were isolated. This person's SARS-CoV-2 infection, confirmed by PCR, occurred between March and December 2020. Sample: CD4+ T cells from PBMCs cultured with a peptide pool, taken before COVID-19 vaccination. All receptors derive from a human donor who had a prior SARS-CoV-2 infection.

The chain links TRBV7-8 to TRBJ2-1; D unresolved. The CDR3 is made up of 16 amino acids. V shed 1 base and J shed 0 bases, with 10 bases lying between them. CDR1 is SGHVS and CDR2 is FQNEAQ in the germline V gene. CDR3 nucleotide sequence: TGTGCCAGCAGCTTAGACTTCCCGAGCTCCTACAATGAGCAGTTCTTC. Encoded protein: CASSLDFPSSYNEQFF.

The chain combines TRBV4-2 with TRBJ2-7; 11 nucleotides match TRBD2. The CDR3 is 16 amino acids. The V and J ends lost 3 bases and 4 bases, in that order; junction bases with no gene match: 8. The germline V gene encodes CDR1 LGHNA and CDR2 YNFKEQ. CDR3 sequence (DNA): TGTGCCAGCAGCCATTTTAGCGGGAGGGCCGTATACGAGCAGTACTTC. This sequence encodes CASSHFSGRAVYEQYF.

This chain joins TRBV6-5 and TRBJ2-2; the match to TRBD2 covers 8 bases. Germline loops: CDR1 MNHEY, CDR2 SVGAGI. The V gene end was trimmed by 7 bases and the J gene end by 6 bases; junction bases not matched to a gene: 7. The CDR3 is 14 residues long. CDR3 region: CASIGTRRSGELFF. In DNA form, the CDR3 reads TGTGCCAGCATCGGGACTAGAAGGTCCGGGGAGCTGTTTTTT.

This rearrangement joins TRBV6-5 to TRBJ1-5, with D unclear. V lost 6 bases to trimming and J lost 0 bases, with 3 bases between them. This CDR3 region has 12 residues. Germline lookup yields CDR1 MNHEY and CDR2 SVGAGI. The CDR3 spells CASSISNQPQHF. The CDR3 DNA reads TGTGCCAGCAGCATTAGCAATCAGCCCCAGCATTTT.

J is TRBJ2-3 and V is TRBV7-2, with 7 bases lining up with TRBD2. Germline values: CDR1 SGHTA, CDR2 FQGNSA. The length of the CDR3 is 17 residues. Trimming removed 5 bases from V and 2 bases from J; junction bases left unmatched: 13. In DNA form, the CDR3 reads TGTGCCAGCAGCCCGCGGGCGGGGCGGGGGTACACAGATACGCAGTATTTT. It encodes CASSPRAGRGYTDTQYF.

This clone was found a few times. The CDR3 sequence is CASSGNPQETQYF. The CDR3 coding sequence is TGTGCCAGCAGCGGGAACCCCCAAGAGACCCAGTACTTC. The chain is built from TRBV9 and TRBJ2-5, with D uncertain. The V gene's germline CDR1 is SGDLS and CDR2 YYNGEE. The CDR3 runs 13 residues. V shed 3 bases and J shed 1 base, with 7 bases lying between them. The variable domain in full, with the rest retrieved from reference TRBV9 and TRBJ2-5, is DSGVTQTPKHLITATGQRVTLRCSPRSGDLSVYWYQQSLDQGLQFLIQYYNGEERAKGNILERFSAQQFPDLHSELNLSSLELGDSALYFCASSGNPQETQYFGPGTRLLVL.

The genes are TRBV11-1 and TRBJ2-7, with a tentative D call TRBD2 (6 bases). The V end was cut by 2 bases, the J end by 9 bases, with 11 bases between. Germline loops: CDR1 SGHAT, CDR2 FQDESV (reference sequence). The CDR3 has 12 residues. The CDR3 loop reads CASSLLDGGQYF. CDR3 DNA sequence: TGTGCCAGCAGCTTACTCGACGGGGGGCAGTACTTC.

The chain joins TRBV6-5 to TRBJ1-2, with a tentative D call TRBD1 (6 bases). This CDR3 has 15 amino acids. The germline CDR1 and CDR2 sequences are MNHEY and SVGAGI. Trimming removed 6 bases from V and 7 bases from J, with 21 bases in between. The CDR3 coding sequence is TGTGCCAGCAGCGAGTTTGGCGGGGGGCTTGTTGGCTACACCTTC. Its translation: CASSEFGGGLVGYTF.

V is TRBV11-3 and J is TRBJ1-4; D unresolved. CDR1 and CDR2 (germline): SGHNT, YENEEA. The CDR3 extends over 14 amino acids. The V end lost 5 bases, the J end lost 8 bases, and 15 bases lay between the germline ends. CDR3 DNA: TGTGCCAGCAGCCTGCCTGGGGTAGGAGAAAAACTGTTTTTT. Residues: CASSLPGVGEKLFF.

The genes are TRBV5-8 and TRBJ2-3; D call uncertain. Per the germline V gene, CDR1 is SGHTS and CDR2 is YDEGEE. V was pared by 0 bases and J by 2 bases, with 13 bases between. CDR3 length: 16 residues. The DNA of the CDR3 is TGTGCCAGCAGCTTGGTCGTTAGTTTGTTCACAGATACGCAGTATTTT. Its protein is CASSLVVSLFTDTQYF.

CDR3 coding DNA: TGTGCCAGCAGTTTATCTCCGGGGATGAACACTGAAGCTTTCTTT. Translated, it gives CASSLSPGMNTEAFF. The chain is built from TRBV27 and TRBJ1-1; D remains ambiguous. Trimming cost V 0 bases and J 0 bases, with 8 bases left between them. Germline assignment: CDR1 MNHEY and CDR2 SMNVEV (reference sequence). The CDR3 runs to 15 residues.

The chain couples TRBV6-5 to TRBJ2-7, with 7 positions matching TRBD1. Per the germline V gene, CDR1 is MNHEY and CDR2 is SVGAGI. This CDR3 has 13 residues. J was trimmed by 2 bases and V by 7 bases; bases with no gene match: 5. DNA of the CDR3: TGTGCCAGCACAGGGACAGCCGCCTACGAGCAGTACTTC. Its protein is CASTGTAAYEQYF.

J is TRBJ1-5 and V is TRBV7-9; 10 bases are shared with TRBD1. Germline V lookup: CDR1 SEHNR, CDR2 FQNEAQ (reference sequence). The CDR3 length is 14 residues. The V segment lost 3 bases and the J segment 5 bases; nucleotides outside the gene matches: 1. CDR3: CASSFGTGDQPQHF. Written as DNA, the CDR3 is TGTGCCAGCAGCTTCGGGACAGGGGATCAGCCCCAGCATTTT.

The chain carries TRBV3-1 (or the pseudogene TRBV3-2) and TRBJ2-5; D not certain. The V gene's germline CDR1 is LGHDT and CDR2 YNNKEL (reference sequence). The CDR3 runs 16 residues. V was trimmed by 3 bases and J by 4 bases, leaving 18 bases between them. In DNA form, the CDR3 reads TGTGCCAGCAGCCATTACGACCAGGACCAACGAGAGACCCAGTACTTC. Translated, it gives CASSHYDQDQRETQYF.

The chain joins TRBV4-2 to TRBJ2-4; 12 bases fit TRBD2. CDR1 LGHNA and CDR2 YNFKEQ come from the germline V gene. Trimming took 0 bases from V and 1 from J; bases not matched to a gene: 1. This CDR3 has 17 residues. The DNA for the CDR3 is TGTGCCAGCAGCCAAGAACTAGCGGGAGGTGCCAAAAACATTCAGTACTTC. Its protein product is CASSQELAGGAKNIQYF.

In DNA form, the CDR3 reads TGTGCCAGCAGCCCTACAGTCGGTCAGCCCCAGCATTTT. Amino acid sequence: CASSPTVGQPQHF. The chain links TRBV11-2 to TRBJ1-5; no definite D call. V was cut by 5 bases and J by 6 bases, with 11 bases left in between. Germline CDR1 and CDR2: SGHAT and FQNNGV. The CDR3 totals 13 residues. The variable domain in full, completed from reference TRBV11-2 and TRBJ1-5, reads EAGVAQSPRYKIIEKRQSVAFWCNPISGHATLYWYQQILGQGPKLLIQFQNNGVVDDSQLPKDRFSAERLKGVDSTLKIQPAKLEDSAVYLCASSPTVGQPQHFGDGTRLSIL.

This rearrangement joins TRBV27 to TRBJ1-1; D not certain. Trimming took off 5 bases at V and 3 bases at J, with 10 bases between the two ends. Germline lookup yields CDR1 MNHEY and CDR2 SMNVEV (reference sequence). The CDR3 consists of 13 residues. For the CDR3, the DNA is TGTGCCAGCAGTGTACTCAGAGACACTGAAGCTTTCTTT. Translation: CASSVLRDTEAFF.

V and J are TRBV6-5 and TRBJ2-2, with 10 bases fitting TRBD2. The CDR3 contains 15 residues. Looked up from germline, CDR1 is MNHEY and CDR2 is SVGAGI. The V gene end was trimmed by 8 bases and the J gene end by 7 bases; junction bases not matched to a gene: 10. The DNA for the CDR3 is TGTGCCAGCGGTCGCCTAGCGGGAGATTTCGGGGAGCTGTTTTTT. Translated: CASGRLAGDFGELFF.

The chain couples TRBV6-2 or TRBV6-3 to TRBJ1-1; 8 nucleotides line up with TRBD1. V lost 6 bases and J lost 9; bases outside the gene matches: 6. Germline assignment: CDR1 MNHEY and CDR2 SVGEGT. The CDR3 is 12 residues long. CDR3 bases: TGTGCCAGCAGCAATGGACAGGGCAAAGCTTTCTTT. Translating gives CASSNGQGKAFF.

The CDR3 is CASSLTGQYEQYF. As DNA, the CDR3 is TGTGCCAGCAGCCTAACGGGACAGTACGAGCAGTACTTC. This chain joins TRBV5-5 and TRBJ2-7, with 7 bases identical to TRBD1. Germline CDR1 is SGHKS and CDR2 is YYEKEE (reference sequence). V shed 4 bases, J shed 4 bases, and the junction held 5 bases outside the gene matches. The CDR3 consists of 13 residues.

This chain uses TRBV29-1 with TRBJ2-7, with TRBD2 matching 12 bases. This CDR3 region has 16 residues. CDR1 is SQVTM and CDR2 is ANQGSEA in the germline V gene. V trimming: 5 bases; J trimming: 4 bases; junction bases outside the gene matches: 12. CDR3: CSVLKLTSGRDYEQYF. The DNA of the CDR3 is TGCAGCGTTCTTAAGCTGACTAGCGGGAGAGATTACGAGCAGTACTTC.

This chain joins TRBV5-1 and TRBJ2-7; tentative D call: TRBD2 (5 bases). Germline V lookup: CDR1 SGHRS, CDR2 YFSETQ. This CDR3 is 17 amino acids long. V dropped 0 bases and J dropped 0 bases, with 16 bases sitting between them. The CDR3 nucleotides are TGCGCCAGCAGCTTGGTCTTTCGGACGGAGGACTCCTACGAGCAGTACTTC. Encoded protein: CASSLVFRTEDSYEQYF. The full variable domain, rest sourced from reference TRBV5-1 and TRBJ2-7, is KAGVTQTPRYLIKTRGQQVTLSCSPISGHRSVSWYQQTPGQGLQFLFEYFSETQRNKGNFPGRFSGRQFSNSRSEMNVSTLELGDSALYLCASSLVFRTEDSYEQYFGPGTRLTVT.

The chain combines TRBV5-6 with TRBJ2-2; D not certain. Germline V gene lookup returns CDR1 SGHDT and CDR2 YYEEEE. Deletions cut 1 base from V and 0 bases from J, with 4 bases between. The CDR3 runs 14 residues. The CDR3 coding sequence is TGTGCCAGCAGCTTGACCACGAACACCGGGGAGCTGTTTTTT. This codes for CASSLTTNTGELFF. Supplemented by reference TRBV5-6 and TRBJ2-2, the full variable domain reads DAGVTQSPTHLIKTRGQQVTLRCSPKSGHDTVSWYQQALGQGPQFIFQYYEEEERQRGNFPDRFSGHQFPNYSSELNVNALLLGDSALYLCASSLTTNTGELFFGEGSRLTVL.

A few counts support this clone. The chain carries TRBV7-2 and TRBJ1-5; no definite D call. The V and J ends lost 3 bases and 7 bases respectively, with 10 bases between them. The CDR3 has 13 residues. Germline CDR1 reads SGHTA; CDR2 reads FQGNSA. The CDR3 is CASSFIDGQPQHF. The CDR3 DNA reads as TGTGCCAGCAGCTTTATAGATGGACAGCCCCAGCATTTT.

This clone occurred once. The chain has TRBV7-9 and TRBJ1-2; 7 bases agree with TRBD1. V was pared by 2 bases and J by 8 bases, with 5 bases of the junction left unmatched. The length of the CDR3 is 13 residues. Germline V gene data show CDR1 as SEHNR and CDR2 as FQNEAQ (reference sequence). The CDR3 sequence: CASSLRQGKGYTF. The CDR3 nucleotides are TGTGCCAGCAGCTTACGACAGGGCAAGGGCTACACCTTC.